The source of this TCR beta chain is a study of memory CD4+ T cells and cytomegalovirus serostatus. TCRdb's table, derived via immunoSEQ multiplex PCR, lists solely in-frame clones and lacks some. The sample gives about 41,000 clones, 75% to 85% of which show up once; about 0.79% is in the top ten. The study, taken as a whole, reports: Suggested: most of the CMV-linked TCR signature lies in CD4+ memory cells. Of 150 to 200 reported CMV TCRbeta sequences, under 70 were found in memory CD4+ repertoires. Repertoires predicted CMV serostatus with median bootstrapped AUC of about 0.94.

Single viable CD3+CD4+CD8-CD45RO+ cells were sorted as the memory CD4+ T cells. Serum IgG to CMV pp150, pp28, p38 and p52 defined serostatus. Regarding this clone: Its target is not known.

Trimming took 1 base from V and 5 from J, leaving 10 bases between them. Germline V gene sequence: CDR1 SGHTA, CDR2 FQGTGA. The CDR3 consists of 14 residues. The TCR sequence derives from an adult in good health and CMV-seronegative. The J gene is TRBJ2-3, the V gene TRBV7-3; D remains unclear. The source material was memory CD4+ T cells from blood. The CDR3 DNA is TGTGCCAGCAGCTTAAAAGATGAGTTAGATACGCAGTATTTT. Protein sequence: CASSLKDELDTQYF.